This T cell receptor (delta chain) was identified during a study of gamma-delta T cells after stem cell transplantation. A few counts support this clone. TCRdb re-called the RT-PCR reads via CATT. The sample includes 10,000 to 13,000 delta-chain clones, around 41% of them seen just once. Trimming removed 7 bases from V and 0 bases from J; junction bases left unmatched: 25. Germline V gene sequence: CDR1 TSWWSYY, CDR2 QGS. The CDR3 runs to 21 residues. The chain uses TRDV1 and TRDJ1; 8 bases are a match to TRDD3. Sequencing was performed on gamma-delta T cells. This TCR was recovered from a human donor. It is not recorded whose cells these are; they may come from a transplant donor. CDR3 sequence (DNA): TGTGCTCTTGTACCCCTCCTACCCGTACTGGGGGGTAAACCCTACACCGATAAACTCATCTTT. It is translated as CALVPLLPVLGGKPYTDKLIF.